This T cell receptor beta chain was captured in a study of response to subunit inactivated influenza vaccine (dated by TCRdb to 2016 to 2018). For context, the study as a whole: The study used deep quantitative T cell receptor repertoire profiling to track responses to a trivalent subunit inactivated influenza vaccine.

Reading from cysteine to phenylalanine, the CDR3 counts 17 amino acids. Just CDR3 DNA is preserved here, 51 bases in frame from base 1. Trimming removed 0 bases from V and 5 bases from J, leaving 19 bases between the germline ends. As encoded in the germline V gene, CDR1 is MNHNS while CDR2 is SASEGT. With regard to this clonotype: No cognate antigen has been identified for it. Base quality data are lacking; no much larger clone is found one base away.

The library was built by means of RT-PCR. The sequencer was an Illumina HiSeq 2500. TCRdb ran its own pipeline on the public reads, namely fastp trimming at Q25 and MiXCR clone calling, and kept in-frame beta chains. Under each unique CDR3 protein, matching rows form one entry showing the most common genes and DNA. This sample gives under 850,000 distinct CDR3 sequences in total; around 18% of them show up just once. The ten top clones hold 11% of the sample. Study-level results and caveats: The authors proposed that each seasonal influenza vaccination may bring in only a limited number of new T cells.

The specimen was PBMCs from blood, collected more than 4 days after vaccination. The sequence came from a man aged 45-60 years who received an inactivated influenza vaccine. Donor details come from another sample of the same person, matched by shared clones. The rearrangement combines TRBV6-1 with TRBJ2-5; a tentative D call is TRBD2 (6 bases match). The nucleotide sequence reads as follows: TGTGCCAGCAGTGAAGCCCCACACGTGGGAGGCGCGGAGACCCAGTACTTC. The translation is CASSEAPHVGGAETQYF.